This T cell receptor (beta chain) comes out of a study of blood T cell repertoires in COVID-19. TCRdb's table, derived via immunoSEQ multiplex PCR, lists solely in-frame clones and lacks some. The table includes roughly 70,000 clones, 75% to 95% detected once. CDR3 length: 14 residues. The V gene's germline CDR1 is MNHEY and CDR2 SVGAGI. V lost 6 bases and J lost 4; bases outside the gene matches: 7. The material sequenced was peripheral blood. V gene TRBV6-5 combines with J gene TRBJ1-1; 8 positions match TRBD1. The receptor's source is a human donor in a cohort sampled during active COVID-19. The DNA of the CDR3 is TGTGCCAGCAGGAAAGGACAGGGTTTCACTGAAGCTTTCTTT. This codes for CASRKGQGFTEAFF.